This T cell receptor (beta chain) was obtained from a study of cytomegalovirus exposure and HLA in healthy donors. Overall study: The approximately 120 validation repertoires, a later analysis reported, used the same platform as the 666 repertoires from the first cohort.

Worth noting for this clone: The antigen is not known.

Sequencing was performed with immunoSEQ multiplex PCR; in TCRdb, only in-frame clones are kept and a portion is missing. The table lists some 59,000 clones, approximately 89% of them singletons. Per germline, CDR1 SGHVS and CDR2 FQNEAQ. The CDR3 totals 18 residues. J lost 7 bases, V lost 4 bases, and 20 bases had no gene match. Study results and caveats: Reports described diagnosis of cytomegalovirus status by the classifier as highly specific and sensitive. Three CMV-associated chains proved CMV antigen-specific in vitro. The authors enumerated under 200 TCR beta chains as linked to cytomegalovirus.

The J gene is TRBJ1-2, the V gene TRBV7-8, with 8 bases fitting TRBD1. The clonotype originates from a woman aged 18-35 years in good health and CMV-seronegative. The sequenced material came from PBMCs. The CDR3: CASSSNILWQGARSGYTF. The CDR3 DNA reads as TGTGCCAGCAGCTCCAATATTTTATGGCAGGGGGCGCGGAGTGGCTACACCTTC.